The sequence of this T cell receptor (beta chain) was determined in a study of neoadjuvant anti-PD-1 for oral cavity cancer. The CDR3 covers 14 residues. With V trimmed by 5 bases and J by 3 bases, 4 bases remained unmatched. Germline assignment: CDR1 MNHEY and CDR2 SMNVEV (reference sequence). Sequencing was performed with immunoSEQ multiplex PCR; in TCRdb, only in-frame clones are kept and a portion is missing. The sample contains more than 50,000 clones, approximately 79% of which appear only once. Sequenced material: PBMCs, taken before nivolumab (anti-PD-1) treatment. V gene TRBV27 combines with J gene TRBJ2-7; 10 bases are shared with TRBD2. The TCR originated in a person aged 35 to 85 with oral cavity squamous cell carcinoma. This CDR3 is CASSPSSGSYEQYF. CDR3 DNA sequence: TGTGCCAGCAGTCCTTCTAGCGGGAGCTACGAGCAGTACTTC.